Below, one T cell receptor (beta chain) is given with its context. As yet, its antigen is unknown. These data come from a study of blood T cells in healthy people across ages. CDR3 size: 16 residues. V lost 4 bases to trimming and J lost 0 bases; unmatched junction nucleotides: 9. CDR1 is SGHKS, CDR2 YYEKEE, per germline (reference sequence). Study observations and caveats: TCR beta diversity per million T cells fell roughly linearly with age.

The authors ran a second PCR of about 7 to 11 cycles using a sample-barcoded 5' primer and a J-beta primer mix. TCRdb reprocessed the 5' RACE reads with MiXCR, giving one entry per CDR3 protein. The sample has 650,000 to 1,000,000 distinct CDR3 sequences; roughly 35% are singletons. The chain combines TRBV5-5 with TRBJ1-1; 7 nucleotides line up with TRBD1. Sequenced input: blood. The sequence was collected from a man between 18 and 35 years old in good health. The CDR3 coding sequence is TGTGCCAGCAGCCTGGACAGGAGATACTTGAACACTGAAGCTTTCTTT. Protein product: CASSLDRRYLNTEAFF.